The 2 T cell receptor beta chains listed next were all sequenced from one sample in a study of CD8 T cells in ankylosing spondylitis. Notes on the study in general: Apparently characteristic of ankylosing spondylitis blood was a TCR beta motif (roughly 8 highly homologous variants).

MiXCR, applied by TCRdb to the 5' RACE reads, yields one record per CDR3 protein. The sample has under 250,000 distinct CDR3 sequences; 7.3% are singletons. These TCRs are of unknown antigen specificity. Sequenced: blood, either unsorted or a sorted T cell fraction (not recorded which). These receptors originate from a male donor with ankylosing spondylitis.

Many counts were recorded for this clonotype. V is TRBV5-1 and J is TRBJ2-7; D is possibly TRBD1 or TRBD2 (5 bases each). The germline V gene has CDR1 SGHRS and CDR2 YFSETQ. The CDR3 consists of 14 residues. The V end lost 3 bases, the J end lost 0 bases, and 10 bases lay between the germline ends. As DNA, the CDR3 is TGCGCCAGCAGCTCGCGAGGGGCCTCCTACGAGCAGTACTTC. Translation gives CASSSRGASYEQYF.

This clonotype was seen many times. The chain joins TRBV29-1 to TRBJ1-1, with D hard to call. This CDR3 is 11 amino acids long. Germline values: CDR1 SQVTM, CDR2 ANQGSEA. V lost 8 bases and J lost 0, with 7 bases in between. The CDR3 loop is CSSRMNTEAFF. The CDR3 DNA follows: TGCAGCTCTCGAATGAACACTGAAGCTTTCTTT.